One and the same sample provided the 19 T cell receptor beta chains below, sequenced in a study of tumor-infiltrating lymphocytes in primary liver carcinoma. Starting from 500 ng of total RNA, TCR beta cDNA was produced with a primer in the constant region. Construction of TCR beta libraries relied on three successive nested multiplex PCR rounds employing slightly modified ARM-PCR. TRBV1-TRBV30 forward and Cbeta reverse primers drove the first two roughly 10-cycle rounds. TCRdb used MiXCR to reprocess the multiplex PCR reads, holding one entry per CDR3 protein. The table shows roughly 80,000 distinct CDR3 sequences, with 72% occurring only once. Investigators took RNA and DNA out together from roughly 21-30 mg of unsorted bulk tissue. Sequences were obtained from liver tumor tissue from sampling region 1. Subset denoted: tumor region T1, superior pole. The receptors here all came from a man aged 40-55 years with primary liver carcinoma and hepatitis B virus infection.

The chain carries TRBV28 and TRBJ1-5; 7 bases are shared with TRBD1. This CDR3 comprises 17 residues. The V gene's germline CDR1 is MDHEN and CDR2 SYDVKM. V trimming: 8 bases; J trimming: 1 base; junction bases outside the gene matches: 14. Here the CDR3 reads CASRITRGLGSNQPQHF. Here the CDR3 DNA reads TGTGCCAGCCGCATTACAAGGGGGCTAGGAAGCAATCAGCCCCAGCATTTT.

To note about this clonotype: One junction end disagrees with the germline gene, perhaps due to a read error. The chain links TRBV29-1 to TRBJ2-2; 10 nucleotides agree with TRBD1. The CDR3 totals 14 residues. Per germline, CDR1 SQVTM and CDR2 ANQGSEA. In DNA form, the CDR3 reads TGTATCGTTTCGGGACAGGGGTACACCGGGGAGCTGTTTTTT. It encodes CIVSGQGYTGELFF.

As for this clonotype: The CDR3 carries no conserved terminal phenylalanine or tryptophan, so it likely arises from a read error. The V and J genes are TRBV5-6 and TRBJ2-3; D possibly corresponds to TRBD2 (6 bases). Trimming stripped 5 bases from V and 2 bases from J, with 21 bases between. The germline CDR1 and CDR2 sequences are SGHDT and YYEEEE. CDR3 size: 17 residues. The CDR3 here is CASSSRRWDFDTDTQYL. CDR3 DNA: TGTGCCAGCAGTTCGAGACGGTGGGACTTCGACACAGATACGCAGTATTTA.

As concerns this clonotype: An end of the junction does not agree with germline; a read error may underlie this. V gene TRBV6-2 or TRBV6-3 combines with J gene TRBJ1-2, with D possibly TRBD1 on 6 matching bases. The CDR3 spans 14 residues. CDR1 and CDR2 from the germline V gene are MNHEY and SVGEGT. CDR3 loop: CASSYKGGFYGYTF. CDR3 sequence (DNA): TGTGCCAGCAGTTACAAAGGGGGTTTCTATGGTTACACCTTC.

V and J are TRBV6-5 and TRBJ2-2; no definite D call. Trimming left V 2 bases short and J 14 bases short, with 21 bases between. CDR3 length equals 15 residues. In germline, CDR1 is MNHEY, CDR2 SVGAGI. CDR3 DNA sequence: TGTGCCAGCAGTTACGCAGTGGGCGGCACCGTGGAACTGTTTTTT. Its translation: CASSYAVGGTVELFF.

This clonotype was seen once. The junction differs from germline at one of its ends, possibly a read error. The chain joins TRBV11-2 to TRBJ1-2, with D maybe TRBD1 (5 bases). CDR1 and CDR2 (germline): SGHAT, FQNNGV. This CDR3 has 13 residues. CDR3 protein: CASSLEGKYDYTF. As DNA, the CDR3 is TGTGCCAGTAGCTTAGAGGGGAAATATGACTACACCTTC.

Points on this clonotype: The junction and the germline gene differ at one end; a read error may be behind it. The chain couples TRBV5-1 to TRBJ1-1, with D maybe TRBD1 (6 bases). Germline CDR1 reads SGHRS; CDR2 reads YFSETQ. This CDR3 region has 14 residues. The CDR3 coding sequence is TGCGCCAGCAGCCCCGTATTAGGGGGTACTGAAGCTCTCTTT. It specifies CASSPVLGGTEALF.

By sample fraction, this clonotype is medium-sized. CDR3 region: CASSLLAGVGETQYF. The CDR3 region has the DNA TGTGCCAGCAGCTTACTAGCGGGAGTGGGAGAGACCCAGTACTTC. The chain has TRBV13 and TRBJ2-5; 10 positions match TRBD2. This CDR3 contains 15 residues. J was trimmed by 4 bases and V by 2 bases; bases with no gene match: 4. In germline, CDR1 is PRHDT, CDR2 FYEKMQ (reference sequence). Together with reference TRBV13 and TRBJ2-5, the CDR3 gives the full variable domain: AAGVIQSPRHLIKEKRETATLKCYPIPRHDTVYWYQQGPGQDPQFLISFYEKMQSDKGSIPDRFSAQQFSDYHSELNMSSLELGDSALYFCASSLLAGVGETQYFGPGTRLLVL.

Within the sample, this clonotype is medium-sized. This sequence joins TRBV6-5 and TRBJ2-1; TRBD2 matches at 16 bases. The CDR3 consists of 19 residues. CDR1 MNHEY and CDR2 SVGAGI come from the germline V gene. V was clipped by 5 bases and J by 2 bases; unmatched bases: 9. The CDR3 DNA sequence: TGTGCCAGCAGTCCCGGGACTAGCGGGAGGGCCGGCGCCTACAATGAGCAGTTCTTC. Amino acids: CASSPGTSGRAGAYNEQFF.

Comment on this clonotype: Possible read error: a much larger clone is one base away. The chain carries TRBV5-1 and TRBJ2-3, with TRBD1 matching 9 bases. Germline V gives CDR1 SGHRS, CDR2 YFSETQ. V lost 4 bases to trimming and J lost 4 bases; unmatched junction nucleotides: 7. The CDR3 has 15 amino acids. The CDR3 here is CASSSIGTGPDTQYF. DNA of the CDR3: TGCGCCAGCAGCAGTATCGGGACAGGGCCAGATACGCAGTATTTT.

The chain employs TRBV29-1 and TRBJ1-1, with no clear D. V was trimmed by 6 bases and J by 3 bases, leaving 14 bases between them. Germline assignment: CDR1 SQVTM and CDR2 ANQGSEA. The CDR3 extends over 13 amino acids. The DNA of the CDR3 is TGCAGCGTGACACTGGGTGTAGACACTGAAGCTTTCTTT. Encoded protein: CSVTLGVDTEAFF.

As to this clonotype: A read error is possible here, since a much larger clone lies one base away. The CDR3 region has the DNA TGTGCCAGCAGTTTAGGAGGGAGGGAGCAGTACTTC. This codes for CASSLGGREQYF. The chain is built from TRBV28 and TRBJ2-7; maybe TRBD2 (6 bases). This CDR3 comprises 12 residues. V was cut by 2 bases and J by 7 bases, with 9 bases left in between. Germline CDR1 reads MDHEN; CDR2 reads SYDVKM.

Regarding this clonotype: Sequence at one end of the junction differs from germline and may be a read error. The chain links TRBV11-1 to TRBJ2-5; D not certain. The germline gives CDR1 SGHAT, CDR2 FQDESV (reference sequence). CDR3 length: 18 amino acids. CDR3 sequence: CANSLILGQADNPETQYF. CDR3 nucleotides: TGCGCCAACAGCTTAATCTTAGGGCAGGCAGATAATCCGGAGACCCAGTACTTC.

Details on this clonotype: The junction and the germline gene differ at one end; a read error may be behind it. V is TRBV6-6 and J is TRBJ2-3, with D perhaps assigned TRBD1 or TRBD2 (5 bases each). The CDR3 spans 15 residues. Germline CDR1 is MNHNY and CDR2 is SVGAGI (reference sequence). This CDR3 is CASSYVGDDTDTQYF. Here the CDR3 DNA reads TGTGCCAGTAGTTACGTCGGGGACGACACAGATACGCAGTATTTT.

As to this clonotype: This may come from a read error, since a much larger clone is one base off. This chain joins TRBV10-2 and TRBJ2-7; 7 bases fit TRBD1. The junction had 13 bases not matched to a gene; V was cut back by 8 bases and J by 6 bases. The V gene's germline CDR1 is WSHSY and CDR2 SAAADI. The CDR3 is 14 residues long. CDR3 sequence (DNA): TGCGCCAGCGATCCCGACAGGGTTAACGCCGAGCAGTACTTC. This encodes CASDPDRVNAEQYF.

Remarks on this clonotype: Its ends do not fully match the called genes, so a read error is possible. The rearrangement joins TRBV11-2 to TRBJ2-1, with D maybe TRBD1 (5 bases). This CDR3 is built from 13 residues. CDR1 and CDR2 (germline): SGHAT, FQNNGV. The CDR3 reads CANRLNDAYDQFF. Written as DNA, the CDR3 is TGTGCCAACAGGTTAAATGATGCCTATGACCAGTTCTTC. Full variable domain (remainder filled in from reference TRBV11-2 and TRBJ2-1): EAGVAQSPRYKIIEKRQSVAFWCNPISGHATLYWYQQILGQGPKLLIQFQNNGVVDDSQLPKDRFSAERLKGVDSTLKIQPAKLEDSAVYLCANRLNDAYDQFFGPGTRLTVL.

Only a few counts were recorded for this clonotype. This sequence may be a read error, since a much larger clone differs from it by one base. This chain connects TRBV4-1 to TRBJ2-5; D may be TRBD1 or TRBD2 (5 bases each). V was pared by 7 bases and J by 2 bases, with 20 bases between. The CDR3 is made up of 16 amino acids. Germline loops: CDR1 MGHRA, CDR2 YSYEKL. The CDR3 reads CASNVSSGRLQETQYF. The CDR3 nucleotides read TGCGCCAGCAACGTTAGCTCGGGACGACTACAAGAGACCCAGTACTTC.

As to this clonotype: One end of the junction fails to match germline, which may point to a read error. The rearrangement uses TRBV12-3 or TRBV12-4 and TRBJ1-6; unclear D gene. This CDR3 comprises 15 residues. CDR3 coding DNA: TGTGCCAGAAGTTCCACGATAAGGCGTAATTCACCCCTCCACTTT. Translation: CARSSTIRRNSPLHF.

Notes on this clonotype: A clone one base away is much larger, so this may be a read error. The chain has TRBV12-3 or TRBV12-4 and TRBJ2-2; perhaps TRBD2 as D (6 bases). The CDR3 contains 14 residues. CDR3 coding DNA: TGTGCCAGCAGTTTACTGGGAGGCACCGCGGAGCTGTTTTTT. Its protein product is CASSLLGGTAELFF.